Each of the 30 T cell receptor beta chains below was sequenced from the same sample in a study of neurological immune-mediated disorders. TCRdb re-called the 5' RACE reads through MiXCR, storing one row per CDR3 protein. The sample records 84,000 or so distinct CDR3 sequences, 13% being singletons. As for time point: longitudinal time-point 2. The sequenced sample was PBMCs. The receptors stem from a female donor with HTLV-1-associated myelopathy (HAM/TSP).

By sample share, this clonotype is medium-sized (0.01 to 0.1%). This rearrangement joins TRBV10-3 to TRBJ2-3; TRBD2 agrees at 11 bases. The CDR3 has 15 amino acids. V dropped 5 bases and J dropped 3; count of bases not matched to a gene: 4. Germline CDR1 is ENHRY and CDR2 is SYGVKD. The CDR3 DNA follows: TGTGCCATCAGTCCTAGCGGGGGGCAGACAGATACGCAGTATTTT. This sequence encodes CAISPSGGQTDTQYF.

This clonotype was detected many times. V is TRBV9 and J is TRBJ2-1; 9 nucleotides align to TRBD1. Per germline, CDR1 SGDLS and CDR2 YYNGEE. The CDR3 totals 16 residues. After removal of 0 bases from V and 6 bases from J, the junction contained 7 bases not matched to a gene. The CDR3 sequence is CASSVVGTGFINEQFF. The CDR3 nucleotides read TGTGCCAGCAGCGTAGTCGGGACAGGGTTTATCAATGAGCAGTTCTTC.

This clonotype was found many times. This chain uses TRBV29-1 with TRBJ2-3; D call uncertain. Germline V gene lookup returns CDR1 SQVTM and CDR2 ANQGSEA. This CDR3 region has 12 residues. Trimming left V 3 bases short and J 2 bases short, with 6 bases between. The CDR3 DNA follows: TGCAGCGTTGAGGTAGCCACAGATACGCAGTATTTT. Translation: CSVEVATDTQYF.

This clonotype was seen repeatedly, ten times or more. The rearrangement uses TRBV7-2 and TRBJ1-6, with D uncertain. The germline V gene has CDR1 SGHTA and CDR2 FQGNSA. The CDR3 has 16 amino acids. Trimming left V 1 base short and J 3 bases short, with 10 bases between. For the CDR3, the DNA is TGTGCCAGCAGCTTAGTAGGGCAGATCTATAATTCACCCCTCCACTTT. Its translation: CASSLVGQIYNSPLHF.

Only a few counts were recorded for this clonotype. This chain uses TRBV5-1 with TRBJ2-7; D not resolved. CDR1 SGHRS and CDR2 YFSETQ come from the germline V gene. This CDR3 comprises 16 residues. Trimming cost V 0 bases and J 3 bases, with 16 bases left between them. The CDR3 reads CASSLGLDFGHYEQYF. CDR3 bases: TGCGCCAGCAGCTTGGGGCTGGATTTCGGTCACTACGAGCAGTACTTC.

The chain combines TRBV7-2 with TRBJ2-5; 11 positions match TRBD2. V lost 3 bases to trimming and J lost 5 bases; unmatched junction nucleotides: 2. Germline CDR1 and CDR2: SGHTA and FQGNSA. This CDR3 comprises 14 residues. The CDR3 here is CASSFSGGGETQYF. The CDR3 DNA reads TGTGCCAGCAGCTTTAGCGGGGGGGGCGAGACCCAGTACTTC.

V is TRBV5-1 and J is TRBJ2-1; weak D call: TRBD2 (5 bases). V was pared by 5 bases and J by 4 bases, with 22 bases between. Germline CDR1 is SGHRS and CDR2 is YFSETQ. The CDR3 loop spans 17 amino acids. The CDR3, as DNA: TGCGCCAGCAGTCAGTATAGCAGCGGCACAATATACAATGAGCAGTTCTTC. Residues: CASSQYSSGTIYNEQFF.

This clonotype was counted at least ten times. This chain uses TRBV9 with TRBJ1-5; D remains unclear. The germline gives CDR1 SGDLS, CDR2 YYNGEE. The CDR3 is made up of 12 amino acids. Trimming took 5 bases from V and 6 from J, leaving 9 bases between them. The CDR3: CASRLRGQPQHF. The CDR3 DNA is TGTGCCAGCAGACTCCGGGGTCAGCCCCAGCATTTT.

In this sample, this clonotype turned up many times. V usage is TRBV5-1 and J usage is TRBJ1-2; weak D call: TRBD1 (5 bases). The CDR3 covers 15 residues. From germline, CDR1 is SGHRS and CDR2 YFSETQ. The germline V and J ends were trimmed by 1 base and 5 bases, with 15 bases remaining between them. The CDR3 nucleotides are TGCGCCAGCAGCTTGTCCGGGACGGGTCAGTATGGCTACACCTTC. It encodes CASSLSGTGQYGYTF.

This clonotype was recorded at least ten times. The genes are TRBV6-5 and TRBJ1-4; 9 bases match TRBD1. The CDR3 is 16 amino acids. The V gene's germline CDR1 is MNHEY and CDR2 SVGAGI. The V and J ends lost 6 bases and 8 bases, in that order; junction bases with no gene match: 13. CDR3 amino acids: CASSPSSGQGTEKLFF. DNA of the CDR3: TGTGCCAGCAGCCCCTCTTCCGGACAGGGGACGGAAAAACTGTTTTTT.

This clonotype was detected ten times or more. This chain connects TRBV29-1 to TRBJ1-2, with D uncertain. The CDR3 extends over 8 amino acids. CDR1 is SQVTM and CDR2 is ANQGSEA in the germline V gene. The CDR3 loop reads CSASGYTF. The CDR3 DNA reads TGCTCCGCCAGTGGCTACACCTTC.

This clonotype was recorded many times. The CDR3 DNA sequence: TGCGCCAGCAGACGGGACTATATCACAGATACGCAGTATTTT. It translates to CASRRDYITDTQYF. The chain couples TRBV5-1 to TRBJ2-3; 7 nucleotides align to TRBD2. This CDR3 comprises 14 residues. CDR1 SGHRS and CDR2 YFSETQ come from the germline V gene. V was clipped by 5 bases and J by 2 bases; unmatched bases: 5.

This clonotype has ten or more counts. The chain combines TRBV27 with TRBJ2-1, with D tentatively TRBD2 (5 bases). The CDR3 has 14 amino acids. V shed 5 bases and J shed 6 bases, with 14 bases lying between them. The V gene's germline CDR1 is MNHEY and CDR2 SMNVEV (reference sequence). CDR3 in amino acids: CASSLTAGVNEQFF. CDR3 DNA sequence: TGTGCCAGCAGTCTCACCGCCGGGGTCAATGAGCAGTTCTTC.

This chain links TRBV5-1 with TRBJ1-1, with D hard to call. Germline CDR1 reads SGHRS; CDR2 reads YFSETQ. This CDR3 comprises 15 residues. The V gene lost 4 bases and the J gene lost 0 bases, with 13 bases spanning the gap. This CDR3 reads CASSPRYPMNTEAFF. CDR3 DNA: TGCGCCAGCAGCCCTCGTTACCCGATGAACACTGAAGCTTTCTTT.

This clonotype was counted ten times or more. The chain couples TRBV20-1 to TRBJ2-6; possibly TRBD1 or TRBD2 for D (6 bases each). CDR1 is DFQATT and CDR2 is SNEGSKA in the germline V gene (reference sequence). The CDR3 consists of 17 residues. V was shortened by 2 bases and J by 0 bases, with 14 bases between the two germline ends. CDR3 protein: CSARSTGRSSGANVLTF. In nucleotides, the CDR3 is TGCAGTGCTAGAAGTACAGGGAGGAGCTCTGGGGCCAACGTCCTGACTTTC.

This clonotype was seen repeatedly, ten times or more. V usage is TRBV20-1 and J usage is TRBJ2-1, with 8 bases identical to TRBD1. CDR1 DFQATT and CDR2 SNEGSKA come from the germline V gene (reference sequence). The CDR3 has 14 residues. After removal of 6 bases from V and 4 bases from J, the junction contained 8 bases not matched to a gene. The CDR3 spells CSANKGQVYNEQFF. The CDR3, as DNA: TGCAGTGCCAATAAGGGACAGGTATACAATGAGCAGTTCTTC.

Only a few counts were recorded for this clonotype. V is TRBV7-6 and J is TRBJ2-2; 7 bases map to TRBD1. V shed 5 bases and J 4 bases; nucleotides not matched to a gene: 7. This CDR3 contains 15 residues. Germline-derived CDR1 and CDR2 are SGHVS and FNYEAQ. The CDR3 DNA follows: TGTGCCAGCAGCGACAGGGTGGTTATCACCGGGGAGCTGTTTTTT. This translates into CASSDRVVITGELFF.

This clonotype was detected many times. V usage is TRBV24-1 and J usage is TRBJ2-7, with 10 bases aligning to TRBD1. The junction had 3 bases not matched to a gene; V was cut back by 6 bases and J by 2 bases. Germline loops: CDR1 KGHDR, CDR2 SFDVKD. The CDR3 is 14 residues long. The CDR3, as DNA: TGTGCCACCAGTCGGGGACAGGGGACCTACGAGCAGTACTTC. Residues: CATSRGQGTYEQYF.

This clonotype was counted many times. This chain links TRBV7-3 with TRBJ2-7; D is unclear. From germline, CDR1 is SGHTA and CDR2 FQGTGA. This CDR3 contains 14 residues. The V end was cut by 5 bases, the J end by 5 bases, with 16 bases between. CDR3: CASSQSTMHDEQYF. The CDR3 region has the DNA TGTGCCAGCAGCCAAAGTACGATGCACGACGAGCAGTACTTC.

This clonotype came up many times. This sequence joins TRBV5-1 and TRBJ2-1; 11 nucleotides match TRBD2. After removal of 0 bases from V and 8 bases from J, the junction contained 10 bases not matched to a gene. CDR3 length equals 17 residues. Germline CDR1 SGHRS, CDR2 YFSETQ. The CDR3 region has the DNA TGCGCCAGCAGCTTGGGGGTTAGCGGGGGGGCCGTCGATGAGCAGTTCTTC. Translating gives CASSLGVSGGAVDEQFF.

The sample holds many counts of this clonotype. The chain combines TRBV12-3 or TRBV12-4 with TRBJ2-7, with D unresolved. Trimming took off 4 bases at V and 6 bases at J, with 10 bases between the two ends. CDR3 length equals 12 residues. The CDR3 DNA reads TGTGCCAGCAGTTCCAACACGGTCGAGCAGTACTTC. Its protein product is CASSSNTVEQYF.

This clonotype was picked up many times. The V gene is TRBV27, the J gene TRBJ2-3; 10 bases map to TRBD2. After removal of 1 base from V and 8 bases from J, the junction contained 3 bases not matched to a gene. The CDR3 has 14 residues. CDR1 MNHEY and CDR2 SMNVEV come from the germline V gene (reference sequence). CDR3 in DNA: TGTGCCAGCAGTTTATTAGCGGGGGGTTTTACGCAGTATTTT. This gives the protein CASSLLAGGFTQYF.

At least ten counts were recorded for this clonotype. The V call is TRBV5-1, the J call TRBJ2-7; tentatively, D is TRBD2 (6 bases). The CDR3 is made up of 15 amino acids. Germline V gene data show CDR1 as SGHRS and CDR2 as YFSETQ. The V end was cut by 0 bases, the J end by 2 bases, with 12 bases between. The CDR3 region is CASSLAAGSTYEQYF. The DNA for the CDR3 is TGCGCCAGCAGCTTGGCCGCGGGGTCCACCTACGAGCAGTACTTC.

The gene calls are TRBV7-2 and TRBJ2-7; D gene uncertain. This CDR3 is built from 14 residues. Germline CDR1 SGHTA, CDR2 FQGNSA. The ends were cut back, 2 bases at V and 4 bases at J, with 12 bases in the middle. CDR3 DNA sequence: TGTGCCAGCAGCTTATCCAGGACCACGTACGAGCAGTACTTC. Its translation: CASSLSRTTYEQYF. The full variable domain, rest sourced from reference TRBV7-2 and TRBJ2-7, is GAGVSQSPSNKVTEKGKDVELRCDPISGHTALYWYRQSLGQGLEFLIYFQGNSAPDKSGLPSDRFSAERTGGSVSTLTIQRTQQEDSAVYLCASSLSRTTYEQYFGPGTRLTVT.

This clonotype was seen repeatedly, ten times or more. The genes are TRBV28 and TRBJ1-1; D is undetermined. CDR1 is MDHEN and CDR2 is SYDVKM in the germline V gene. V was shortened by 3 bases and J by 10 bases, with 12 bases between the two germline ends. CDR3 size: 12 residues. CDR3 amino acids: CASSLSGRSAFF. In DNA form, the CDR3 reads TGTGCCAGCAGTTTGTCTGGGAGATCAGCTTTCTTT.

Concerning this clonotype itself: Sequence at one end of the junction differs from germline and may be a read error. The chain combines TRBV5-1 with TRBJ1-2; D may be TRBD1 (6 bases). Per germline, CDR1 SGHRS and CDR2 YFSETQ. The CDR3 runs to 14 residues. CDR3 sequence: CASSLCRDNDGYTF. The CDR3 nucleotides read TGCGCCAGCAGCTTGTGCCGGGACAACGATGGATACACCTTC.

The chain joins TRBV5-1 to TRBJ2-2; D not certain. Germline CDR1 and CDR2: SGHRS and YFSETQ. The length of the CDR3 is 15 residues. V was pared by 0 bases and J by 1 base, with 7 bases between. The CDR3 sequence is CASSLAPGNTGELFF. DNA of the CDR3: TGCGCCAGCAGCTTGGCGCCAGGGAACACCGGGGAGCTGTTTTTT.

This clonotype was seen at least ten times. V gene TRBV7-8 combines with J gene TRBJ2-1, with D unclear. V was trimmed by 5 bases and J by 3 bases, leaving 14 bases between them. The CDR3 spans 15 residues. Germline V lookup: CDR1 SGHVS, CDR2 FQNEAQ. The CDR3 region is CASSDQRSIYNEQFF. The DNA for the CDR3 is TGTGCCAGCAGCGATCAAAGGAGTATCTACAATGAGCAGTTCTTC.

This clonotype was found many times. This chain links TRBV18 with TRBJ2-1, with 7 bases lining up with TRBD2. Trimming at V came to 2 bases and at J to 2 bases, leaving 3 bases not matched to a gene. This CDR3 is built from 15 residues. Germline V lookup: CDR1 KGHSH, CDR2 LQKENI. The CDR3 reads CASSPGLVAYNEQFF. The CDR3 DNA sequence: TGTGCCAGCTCACCAGGACTAGTAGCCTACAATGAGCAGTTCTTC.

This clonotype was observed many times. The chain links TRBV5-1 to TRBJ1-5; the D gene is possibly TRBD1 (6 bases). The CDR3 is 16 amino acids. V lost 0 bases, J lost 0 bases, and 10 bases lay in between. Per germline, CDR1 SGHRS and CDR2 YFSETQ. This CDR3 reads CASSLEGGYSNQPQHF. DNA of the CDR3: TGCGCCAGCAGCTTGGAAGGGGGGTATAGCAATCAGCCCCAGCATTTT.